Below are 9 T cell receptor beta chains sequenced from a single sample in a study of cytomegalovirus exposure and HLA in healthy donors. The PCR ran on 60 Vbeta and 13 Jbeta primers. Repertoires were generated with immunoSEQ multiplex PCR, while TCRdb's copy carries only in-frame clones and drops some. This table has roughly 130,000 clones, 70% to 85% appearing once. The specimen was PBMCs. The receptors shown here come from a woman aged 50 to 65 in good health and CMV-seropositive.

In this sample, this clone turned up a few times. The V gene is TRBV7-2, the J gene TRBJ2-5, with 10 bases matching TRBD2. With 1 base clipped from V and 11 bases from J, the junction kept 7 bases outside the gene matches. CDR1 and CDR2 (germline): SGHTA, FQGNSA. The CDR3 contains 14 residues. DNA of the CDR3: TGTGCCAGCAGCTTAGGGAGCGGGGGGGGAGAGCAGTACTTC. This encodes CASSLGSGGGEQYF.

This sequence joins TRBV7-6 and TRBJ1-1, with D unresolved. The germline V and J ends were trimmed by 0 bases and 0 bases, with 2 bases remaining between them. Germline V gene sequence: CDR1 SGHVS, CDR2 FNYEAQ. The CDR3 extends over 13 amino acids. In DNA form, the CDR3 reads TGTGCCAGCAGCTTAGCCATGAACACTGAAGCTTTCTTT. This codes for CASSLAMNTEAFF.

The V and J genes are TRBV5-4 and TRBJ2-2, with TRBD1 matching 12 bases. Germline V gene data show CDR1 as SGHNT and CDR2 as YYREEE (reference sequence). The junction had 10 bases not matched to a gene; V was cut back by 5 bases and J by 8 bases. This CDR3 comprises 16 residues. The CDR3, as DNA: TGTGCCAGCAGTCGACCGGGACAGGGGGCAAGAGGGGAGCTGTTTTTT. This codes for CASSRPGQGARGELFF.

The genes are TRBV18 and TRBJ2-1, with 9 bases matching TRBD2. The V gene's germline CDR1 is KGHSH and CDR2 LQKENI. Trimming at V came to 5 bases and at J to 5 bases, leaving 19 bases not matched to a gene. This CDR3 has 19 amino acids. The CDR3 is CASSTSRGSLAGENNEQFF. The CDR3 DNA is TGTGCCAGCTCAACCTCCAGGGGTTCCTTAGCGGGGGAGAACAATGAGCAGTTCTTC.

The V and J genes are TRBV5-4 and TRBJ1-1, with TRBD1 matching 10 bases. The CDR3 runs to 18 residues. Germline V gives CDR1 SGHNT, CDR2 YYREEE (reference sequence). V shed 4 bases and J 4 bases; nucleotides not matched to a gene: 16. The CDR3 spells CASSGKTGGPLAGTEAFF. The CDR3 bases are TGTGCCAGCAGCGGGAAGACAGGGGGCCCATTGGCGGGCACTGAAGCTTTCTTT.

The chain has TRBV6-1 and TRBJ1-1, with D possibly matching TRBD1 (6 bases). Trimming pared 10 bases from V and 3 bases from J, leaving 15 bases between. CDR1 and CDR2 from the germline V gene are MNHNS and SASEGT. The CDR3 is 13 amino acids. The CDR3 nucleotides read TGTGCCACACAAAGACAGGCGGACACTGAAGCTTTCTTT. Amino acid sequence: CATQRQADTEAFF.

The chain carries TRBV27 and TRBJ2-3; TRBD2 aligns across 10 bases. The CDR3 is made up of 16 amino acids. The V and J ends lost 1 base and 5 bases, in that order; junction bases with no gene match: 6. Germline CDR1 MNHEY, CDR2 SMNVEV (reference sequence). The CDR3, as DNA: TGTGCCAGCAGTTTATGGGGTAGCGGGGGGATAGATACGCAGTATTTT. Translation: CASSLWGSGGIDTQYF.

This clone was seen once. J is TRBJ2-7 and V is TRBV11-2; D is possibly TRBD2 (6 bases). Germline V gene sequence: CDR1 SGHAT, CDR2 FQNNGV. Trimming took 1 base from V and 6 from J, leaving 10 bases between them. CDR3 length: 13 amino acids. CDR3 DNA sequence: TGTGCCAGCAGCTTAGGGCGAGCGGGCGAGCAGTACTTC. Amino acids: CASSLGRAGEQYF.

V and J are TRBV5-1 and TRBJ1-4; D may be TRBD1 (6 bases). Germline V gene lookup returns CDR1 SGHRS and CDR2 YFSETQ. The V end lost 1 base, the J end lost 8 bases, and 15 bases lay between the germline ends. CDR3 size: 15 residues. The DNA for the CDR3 is TGCGCCAGCAGCTTGTCAGGGGAAGGACGGGAAAAACTGTTTTTT. Protein product: CASSLSGEGREKLFF.